The 13 T cell receptor beta chains below come from one sample, sequenced in a study of blood T cell repertoires in COVID-19. Profiling relied on immunoSEQ multiplex PCR, and the TCRdb table lists in-frame clones only, not all of them. Of some 78,000 clones listed, about 85% were seen once; the top ten hold about 5.6%. The sample was peripheral blood. The receptors here all came from a man aged 55-75 years with active or convalescent COVID-19.

V usage is TRBV25-1 and J usage is TRBJ1-2, with D possibly matching TRBD1 (6 bases). V gave up 7 bases and J gave up 6 bases, with 12 bases separating them. Germline V lookup: CDR1 MGHDK, CDR2 SYGVNS. This CDR3 is built from 12 residues. In DNA form, the CDR3 reads TGTGCCAGCATGCTGGGGGCTAATGGCTACACCTTC. Protein product: CASMLGANGYTF.

The rearrangement uses TRBV5-1 and TRBJ2-3; 8 nucleotides line up with TRBD1. Losses at the gene ends were 3 bases for V and 2 bases for J; bases not matched to a gene: 5. Germline CDR1 SGHRS, CDR2 YFSETQ. The CDR3 covers 15 residues. The CDR3 DNA reads as TGCGCCAGCAGCTCCCAGACAGGGGCCACAGATACGCAGTATTTT. Translated, it gives CASSSQTGATDTQYF.

V gene TRBV3-1 (or the pseudogene TRBV3-2) combines with J gene TRBJ1-4; the D is unclear. This CDR3 contains 15 residues. V shed 0 bases and J shed 5 bases, with 10 bases lying between them. Germline loops: CDR1 LGHDT, CDR2 YNNKEL (reference sequence). The CDR3 loop reads CASSQDLSRNEKLFF. CDR3 nucleotide sequence: TGTGCCAGCAGCCAAGATCTGTCCAGAAATGAAAAACTGTTTTTT.

DNA for the CDR3: TGTGCCAGTAGTATATTCCAGGGTTGGGACTATGGCTACACCTTC. It codes for CASSIFQGWDYGYTF. The gene calls are TRBV19 and TRBJ1-2; possible D gene TRBD1, 5 bases. CDR1 and CDR2 from the germline V gene are LNHDA and SQIVND (reference sequence). Between the trimmed V and J ends, which lost 2 bases and 3 bases, there was a span of 13 bases. This CDR3 has 15 residues.

J is TRBJ2-7 and V is TRBV29-1, with D hard to call. V was clipped by 0 bases and J by 1 base, with 13 bases between them. CDR3 size: 15 residues. Germline V gives CDR1 SQVTM, CDR2 ANQGSEA. The CDR3 sequence: CSVEDPVSGSYEQYF. Written as DNA, the CDR3 is TGCAGCGTTGAAGATCCTGTCTCCGGTTCCTACGAGCAGTACTTC.

This chain uses TRBV27 with TRBJ2-7; tentatively, D is TRBD2 (5 bases). Trimming left V 5 bases short and J 4 bases short, with 12 bases between. The germline V gene has CDR1 MNHEY and CDR2 SMNVEV (reference sequence). This CDR3 is 13 amino acids long. This CDR3 reads CASSPGGGYEQYF. As DNA, the CDR3 is TGTGCCAGCAGTCCCGGAGGAGGTTACGAGCAGTACTTC.

This clone was seen a handful of times. The chain links TRBV6-5 to TRBJ1-2, with D maybe TRBD1 (6 bases). The CDR3 is made up of 12 amino acids. Trimming shortened V by 5 bases and J by 7 bases, and 11 bases separated the two germline ends. Germline V gene lookup returns CDR1 MNHEY and CDR2 SVGAGI. DNA for the CDR3: TGTGCCAGCAGTCCAGGGGCGGGTGGCTACACCTTC. It translates to CASSPGAGGYTF.

The V and J genes are TRBV6-2 or TRBV6-3 and TRBJ1-2; D may be TRBD1 (5 bases). Germline V lookup: CDR1 MNHEY, CDR2 SVGEGT. V was shortened by 5 bases and J by 0 bases, with 7 bases between the two germline ends. The CDR3 totals 13 residues. The CDR3 nucleotides read TGTGCCAGCAGTCGACAGTCTAACTATGGCTACACCTTC. Translating it yields CASSRQSNYGYTF.

In this sample, this clone turned up a few times. The V call is TRBV5-1, the J call TRBJ2-7; TRBD1 aligns across 9 bases. There are 16 residues in the CDR3. Trimming took 4 bases from V and 2 from J; bases not matched to a gene: 10. CDR1 and CDR2 from the germline V gene are SGHRS and YFSETQ. The chain's CDR3 is CASSGMRQGVTYEQYF. The CDR3 nucleotides are TGCGCCAGCAGCGGAATGCGACAGGGGGTCACCTACGAGCAGTACTTC.

The gene calls are TRBV7-2 and TRBJ1-4; D might be TRBD1 (5 bases). This CDR3 region has 14 residues. Germline values: CDR1 SGHTA, CDR2 FQGNSA. Trimming removed 0 bases at V and 7 bases at J, with 9 bases between. DNA for the CDR3: TGTGCCAGCAGCTTAGCAGGGGCTGGTGAAAAACTGTTTTTT. Translating it yields CASSLAGAGEKLFF.

The V call is TRBV3-1 (or the pseudogene TRBV3-2), the J call TRBJ2-1, with 9 bases lining up with TRBD2. Germline values: CDR1 LGHDT, CDR2 YNNKEL (reference sequence). This CDR3 has 15 residues. V was clipped by 5 bases and J by 12 bases; unmatched bases: 14. The CDR3 region is CASSSAGGPSRWQFF. CDR3 in DNA: TGTGCCAGCAGCTCTGCGGGGGGGCCCTCCCGCTGGCAGTTCTTC.

V is TRBV6-5 and J is TRBJ1-1; a possible D gene is TRBD1 (6 bases). The V gene's germline CDR1 is MNHEY and CDR2 SVGAGI. This CDR3 region has 14 residues. Trimming pared 2 bases from V and 6 bases from J, leaving 13 bases between. The CDR3 sequence is CASSYARGAAEAFF. The CDR3 DNA reads TGTGCCAGCAGTTACGCCAGGGGAGCGGCTGAAGCTTTCTTT.

This CDR3 reads CASSLVFQGETQYF. The CDR3 nucleotides read TGTGCCAGCAGCTTAGTGTTCCAGGGGGAGACCCAGTACTTC. J is TRBJ2-5 and V is TRBV7-2, with TRBD1 as a possible D gene (6 bases). The CDR3 is 14 amino acids. The ends were cut back, 1 base at V and 5 bases at J, with 11 bases in the middle. Germline V CDR1 and CDR2: SGHTA, FQGNSA.